Below are 25 T cell receptor beta chains sequenced from a single sample in a study of blood T cell repertoires in COVID-19. Sequenced by immunoSEQ multiplex PCR; TCRdb stores in-frame clones only, minus some. The sample includes more than 70,000 clones, about 82% of them seen just once. The specimen sequenced was peripheral blood. Source of these receptors: a woman over 75 with active or convalescent COVID-19.

The chain links TRBV14 to TRBJ1-2, with 7 bases identical to TRBD1. The J segment lost 2 bases and the V segment lost 3 bases, leaving 3 bases of the junction unmatched. CDR1 SGHDN and CDR2 FVKESK come from the germline V gene. The CDR3 has 14 amino acids. The CDR3 here is CASSQSTGNYGYTF. CDR3 coding DNA: TGTGCCAGCAGCCAGTCGACAGGGAACTATGGCTACACCTTC.

The chain couples TRBV6-7 to TRBJ2-5; the match to TRBD1 covers 8 bases. TRBV6-7 is an ORF for which the function is uncertain. The CDR3 extends over 13 amino acids. The ends lost 7 bases at V and 3 bases at J; junction bases unmatched: 4. The CDR3 nucleotides are TGTGCCAGCACCATGACAGGGGAAGAGACCCAGTACTTC. Translation gives CASTMTGEETQYF.

The CDR3 sequence is CASSQEGQGGNTIYF. CDR3 nucleotides: TGCGCCAGCAGCCAAGAGGGACAGGGTGGAAACACCATATATTTT. This rearrangement joins TRBV4-3 to TRBJ1-3; TRBD1 matches at 9 bases. This CDR3 spans 15 amino acids. Germline V gives CDR1 LGHNA, CDR2 YSLEER. The junction had 0 bases not matched to a gene; V was cut back by 0 bases and J by 3 bases.

This clone was seen only once. This chain uses TRBV5-5 with TRBJ1-6; maybe TRBD1 (6 bases). Trimming stripped 0 bases from V and 3 bases from J, with 10 bases between. This CDR3 comprises 16 residues. Germline loops: CDR1 SGHKS, CDR2 YYEKEE (reference sequence). CDR3 DNA: TGTGCCAGCAGCTTGGCCGGGACAATCTATAATTCACCCCTCCACTTT. Translating it yields CASSLAGTIYNSPLHF.

The rearrangement uses TRBV24-1 and TRBJ2-3; 9 nucleotides match TRBD1. CDR1 is KGHDR and CDR2 is SFDVKD in the germline V gene. The CDR3 consists of 15 residues. The ends lost 4 bases at V and 3 bases at J; junction bases unmatched: 4. The CDR3 nucleotides read TGTGCCACCAGTGACCACAGGGGGCGGACAGATACGCAGTATTTT. Translation gives CATSDHRGRTDTQYF.

The table lists this clone with a count of one. V gene TRBV5-1 combines with J gene TRBJ2-3, with D possibly TRBD2 on 5 matching bases. Germline V gene lookup returns CDR1 SGHRS and CDR2 YFSETQ. CDR3 length: 15 residues. Trimming left V 0 bases short and J 6 bases short, with 14 bases between. The CDR3 sequence: CASSLGTGKGDTQYF. CDR3 nucleotides: TGCGCCAGCAGCTTGGGGACGGGGAAAGGGGATACGCAGTATTTT.

The count of this clone is one. The chain employs TRBV5-4 and TRBJ2-1; a weak D match, TRBD1 (7 bases). This CDR3 contains 16 residues. V lost 0 bases to trimming and J lost 6 bases, with 16 bases between them. From germline, CDR1 is SGHNT and CDR2 YYREEE (reference sequence). The CDR3 DNA is TGTGCCAGCAGCTTGGGACAGGGAGGATCAAGCAATGAGCAGTTCTTC. It is translated as CASSLGQGGSSNEQFF.

V gene TRBV4-1 combines with J gene TRBJ2-7; TRBD1 matches 10 bases. The CDR3 is 16 amino acids. V was pared by 1 base and J by 4 bases, with 7 bases of the junction left unmatched. In germline, CDR1 is MGHRA, CDR2 YSYEKL. The CDR3 reads CASSQVPGTGVYEQYF. The CDR3 DNA reads as TGCGCCAGCAGCCAAGTCCCAGGGACAGGGGTATACGAGCAGTACTTC.

The chain employs TRBV19 and TRBJ1-5; 7 nucleotides agree with TRBD1. Germline loops: CDR1 LNHDA, CDR2 SQIVND (reference sequence). The trim removed 3 bases at V and 6 bases at J, leaving 8 bases unmatched. CDR3 length equals 15 residues. This CDR3 is CASSMGRGSGQPQHF. In nucleotides, the CDR3 is TGTGCCAGTAGTATGGGCAGGGGGTCCGGTCAGCCCCAGCATTTT. The full variable domain, completed using reference TRBV19 and TRBJ1-5, is DGGITQSPKYLFRKEGQNVTLSCEQNLNHDAMYWYRQDPGQGLRLIYYSQIVNDFQKGDIAEGYSVSREKKESFPLTVTSAQKNPTAFYLCASSMGRGSGQPQHFGDGTRLSIL.

As to this clone: A junction end diverges from the germline sequence, so it may reflect a read error. This sequence joins TRBV7-2 and TRBJ1-1; D uncertain. This CDR3 has 12 residues. Germline-derived CDR1 and CDR2 are SGHTA and FQGNSA. CDR3 in DNA: TGTGCCAGCAGCTTAGTGAGCGGACTCATCATCTTT. This sequence encodes CASSLVSGLIIF.

The chain links TRBV27 to TRBJ2-2, with TRBD2 matching over 8 bases. After removal of 3 bases from V and 8 bases from J, the junction contained 2 bases not matched to a gene. The CDR3 contains 13 residues. Germline CDR1 MNHEY, CDR2 SMNVEV (reference sequence). The CDR3 DNA reads TGTGCCAGCAGTTTTAGCGGGACTGGGGAGCTGTTTTTT. Translated, it gives CASSFSGTGELFF.

V gene TRBV18 combines with J gene TRBJ1-5; maybe TRBD1 (5 bases). The CDR3 runs to 15 residues. CDR1 KGHSH and CDR2 LQKENI come from the germline V gene. The V end was cut by 6 bases, the J end by 0 bases, with 12 bases between. The CDR3 bases are TGTGCCAGCTCCTCCGACAGCCTTAGCAATCAGCCCCAGCATTTT. As protein: CASSSDSLSNQPQHF.

The sample holds one count of this clone. The chain uses TRBV7-2 and TRBJ1-1; 9 bases map to TRBD1. V was clipped by 5 bases and J by 4 bases; unmatched bases: 14. The CDR3 has 17 residues. Germline-derived CDR1 and CDR2 are SGHTA and FQGNSA. Here the CDR3 DNA reads TGTGCCAGCAGCCCGCGTCCGGGACAGGGAGGACGCACTGAAGCTTTCTTT. Encoded protein: CASSPRPGQGGRTEAFF.

Here the CDR3 reads CATKRDSYYEQYF. The CDR3 DNA reads TGTGCCACCAAAAGGGACAGTTACTACGAGCAGTACTTC. The chain is built from TRBV15 and TRBJ2-7; 7 bases map to TRBD1. The CDR3 runs to 13 residues. In germline, CDR1 is LNHNV, CDR2 YYDKDF (reference sequence). V dropped 7 bases and J dropped 3; count of bases not matched to a gene: 6. Variable domain in full (rest from reference TRBV15 and TRBJ2-7): DAMVIQNPRYQVTQFGKPVTLSCSQTLNHNVMYWYQQKSSQAPKLLFHYYDKDFNNEADTPDNFQSRRPNTSFCFLDIRSPGLGDTAMYLCATKRDSYYEQYFGPGTRLTVT.

V is TRBV7-2 and J is TRBJ1-5; D remains unclear. Germline CDR1 and CDR2: SGHTA and FQGNSA. The V gene lost 0 bases and the J gene lost 4 bases, with 10 bases spanning the gap. The CDR3 length is 15 residues. CDR3 amino acids: CASSLAEGWNQPQHF. For the CDR3, the DNA is TGTGCCAGCAGCTTAGCAGAGGGCTGGAATCAGCCCCAGCATTTT. The complete variable domain, with remaining parts taken from reference TRBV7-2 and TRBJ1-5, reads GAGVSQSPSNKVTEKGKDVELRCDPISGHTALYWYRQSLGQGLEFLIYFQGNSAPDKSGLPSDRFSAERTGGSVSTLTIQRTQQEDSAVYLCASSLAEGWNQPQHFGDGTRLSIL.

The chain links TRBV28 to TRBJ2-3, with 9 nucleotides matching TRBD1. The CDR3 is made up of 19 amino acids. CDR1 is MDHEN and CDR2 is SYDVKM in the germline V gene. V lost 4 bases to trimming and J lost 9 bases; unmatched junction nucleotides: 23. As DNA, the CDR3 is TGTGCCAGCAGTTCACACCGGGACAGGGTACGGCGGGGAGTCGGAACGCAGTATTTT. As protein: CASSSHRDRVRRGVGTQYF.

The sample holds one count of this clone. The CDR3: CASSLTLAGGKGGELFF. The CDR3 bases are TGTGCCAGCAGCTTGACATTAGCGGGAGGAAAGGGCGGGGAGCTGTTTTTT. The rearrangement links TRBV5-6 to TRBJ2-2; TRBD2 matches 10 bases. Germline lookup yields CDR1 SGHDT and CDR2 YYEEEE. After removal of 1 base from V and 7 bases from J, the junction contained 10 bases not matched to a gene. This CDR3 contains 17 residues.

The chain recombines TRBV6-5 with TRBJ1-2; D is undetermined. The V and J ends lost 0 bases and 6 bases respectively, with 14 bases between them. This CDR3 has 15 residues. Germline CDR1 reads MNHEY; CDR2 reads SVGAGI. In nucleotides, the CDR3 is TGTGCCAGCAGTTACTCGATCGTCGGAGGGCATGGCTACACCTTC. Protein sequence: CASSYSIVGGHGYTF.

In the case of this clone: One end of the junction is discordant with germline, which a read error may explain. Written as DNA, the CDR3 is TGCGCCAGCAGTCAAGGGTACAGGGGGAAACCTGGGGCCAACGTCCTGACTTTC. Its protein is CASSQGYRGKPGANVLTF. The rearrangement joins TRBV4-1 to TRBJ2-6, with TRBD1 matching over 8 bases. The germline V gene encodes CDR1 MGHRA and CDR2 YSYEKL. The CDR3 totals 18 residues.

V usage is TRBV19 and J usage is TRBJ2-5, with TRBD1 as a possible D gene (5 bases). V dropped 6 bases and J dropped 5 bases, with 13 bases sitting between them. This CDR3 contains 13 residues. Germline CDR1 reads LNHDA; CDR2 reads SQIVND (reference sequence). This chain's CDR3 is CASSRTTVETQYF. The CDR3 DNA is TGTGCCAGTAGCAGGACAACGGTGGAGACCCAGTACTTC. Looking up the rest from reference TRBV19 and TRBJ2-5 gives the full variable domain: DGGITQSPKYLFRKEGQNVTLSCEQNLNHDAMYWYRQDPGQGLRLIYYSQIVNDFQKGDIAEGYSVSREKKESFPLTVTSAQKNPTAFYLCASSRTTVETQYFGPGTRLLVL.

The chain has TRBV7-6 and TRBJ2-3; possible D gene TRBD2, 6 bases. This CDR3 is built from 15 residues. Trimming took off 0 bases at V and 5 bases at J, with 12 bases between the two ends. The germline gives CDR1 SGHVS, CDR2 FNYEAQ. CDR3 in amino acids: CASSLAEGSRDTQYF. The DNA for the CDR3 is TGTGCCAGCAGCTTAGCGGAGGGGTCGAGAGATACGCAGTATTTT.

This chain uses TRBV6-1 with TRBJ1-5; D is unresolved. V dropped 0 bases and J dropped 0 bases, with 6 bases sitting between them. CDR1 and CDR2 from the germline V gene are MNHNS and SASEGT. The CDR3 consists of 15 residues. In nucleotides, the CDR3 is TGTGCCAGCAGTGAAGCAGTCTATAGCAATCAGCCCCAGCATTTT. Translation: CASSEAVYSNQPQHF.

The V call is TRBV18, the J call TRBJ2-5; TRBD1 agrees at 7 bases. CDR1 is KGHSH, CDR2 LQKENI, per germline. The V gene end was trimmed by 5 bases and the J gene end by 5 bases; junction bases not matched to a gene: 11. There are 15 residues in the CDR3. The CDR3 region is CASSYRQGGVETQYF. The CDR3 bases are TGTGCCAGCTCATACCGACAGGGTGGGGTCGAGACCCAGTACTTC.

This clone was seen only once. The chain recombines TRBV9 with TRBJ1-2; 9 positions match TRBD1. Germline V lookup: CDR1 SGDLS, CDR2 YYNGEE. After removal of 0 bases from V and 10 bases from J, the junction contained 7 bases not matched to a gene. The CDR3 covers 14 residues. The CDR3 DNA sequence: TGTGCCAGCAGCGTAGCCCCTGGGACAGGGTACTACACCTTC. It yields the protein CASSVAPGTGYYTF.

The gene calls are TRBV11-3 and TRBJ2-7; possible D gene TRBD1, 5 bases. Trimming stripped 4 bases from V and 4 bases from J, with 11 bases between. The CDR3 loop spans 13 amino acids. CDR1 is SGHNT, CDR2 YENEEA, per germline. CDR3 sequence (DNA): TGTGCCAGCAGCTCACCCAGGGTTTACGAGCAGTACTTC. The encoded protein is CASSSPRVYEQYF.